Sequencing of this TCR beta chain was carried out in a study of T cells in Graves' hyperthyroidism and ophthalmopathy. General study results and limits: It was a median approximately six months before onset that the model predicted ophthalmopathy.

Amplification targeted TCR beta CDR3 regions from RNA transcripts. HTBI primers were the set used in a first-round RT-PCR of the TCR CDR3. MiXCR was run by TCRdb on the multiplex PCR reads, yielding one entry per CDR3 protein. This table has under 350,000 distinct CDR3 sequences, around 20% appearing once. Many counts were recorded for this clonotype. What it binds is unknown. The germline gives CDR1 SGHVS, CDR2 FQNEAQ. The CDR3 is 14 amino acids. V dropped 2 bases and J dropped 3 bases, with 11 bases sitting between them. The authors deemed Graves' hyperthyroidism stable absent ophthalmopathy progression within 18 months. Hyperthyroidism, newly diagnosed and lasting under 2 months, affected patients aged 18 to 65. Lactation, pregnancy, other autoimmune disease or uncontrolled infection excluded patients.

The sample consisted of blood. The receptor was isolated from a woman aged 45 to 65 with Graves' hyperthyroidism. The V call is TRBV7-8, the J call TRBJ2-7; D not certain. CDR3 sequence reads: CASSLRRSDYEQYF. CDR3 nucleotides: TGTGCCAGCAGCTTAAGAAGGTCCGACTACGAGCAGTACTTC.